Listed below are T cell receptor beta chains from one sample, sequenced in a study of blood T cell repertoires in COVID-19. Profiled with immunoSEQ multiplex PCR; TCRdb holds only in-frame clones, not every one. Altogether about 150,000 clones are present, under 90% being singletons, with the ten largest covering roughly 9.1%. Sequencing was done on a sample of peripheral blood. All receptors derive from a woman aged 60-70 years with active or convalescent COVID-19. The CDR3 runs from the conserved cysteine through the conserved F or W.

TRBV5-4	TRBJ1-4	CASSDRGKSEKLFF
TRBV6-4	TRBJ1-6	CASSRGQANSPLHF
TRBV19	TRBJ2-1	CASSAGTGVSPSSYNEQFF
TRBV2	TRBJ1-1	CASSAEGGIRNTEAFF
TRBV5-4	TRBJ1-6	CASRQSLNSPLHF
TRBV28	TRBJ1-2	CASSQRAARVGGYTF
TRBV5-6	TRBJ1-3	CASSLVSRESSGNTIYF
TRBV5-4	TRBJ1-2	CASRAGTGVKRGYTF
TRBV28	TRBJ1-5	CASTLLGQGGNQPQHF
TRBV7-2	TRBJ1-5	CASSLREGGQPQHF
TRBV6-5	TRBJ2-2	CASRVQGAATGELFF
TRBV6-5	TRBJ1-4	CASSYNPWATNEKLFF
TRBV5-4	TRBJ1-6	CASSWDGQRYNSPLHF
TRBV6-2/TRBV6-3	TRBJ1-1	CASSYGGAWTEAFF
TRBV19	TRBJ1-1	CASSIDLGGATEAFF
TRBV5-1	TRBJ2-7	CASSPGLAVSSYEQYF
TRBV9	TRBJ2-3	CASSVGTSGGRADTQYF
TRBV9	TRBJ2-7	CASSPSTGGRYEQYF
TRBV2	TRBJ1-2	CASSADRFTNYGYTF
TRBV28	TRBJ1-2	CASTRGGNYGYTF
TRBV7-6	TRBJ2-3	CASSKGGGWEDTQYF
TRBV28	TRBJ1-6	CASSLIRGSANSPLHF
TRBV5-1	TRBJ2-3	CASSLSKRTRGDTQYF
TRBV24-1	TRBJ2-6	CATSDGRSGANVLTF
TRBV6-5	TRBJ1-2	CASSYYREANYGYTF
TRBV30	TRBJ1-1	CAWSGELDTEAFF
TRBV18	TRBJ2-7	CASSQNFYEQYF
TRBV5-1	TRBJ1-3	CASSGGNSGNTIYF
TRBV6-2/TRBV6-3	TRBJ2-2	CASSSGGAGTGELFF
TRBV28	TRBJ2-4	CASSLSSGGRNIQYF
TRBV5-1	TRBJ2-2	CASSLGQGATGELFF
TRBV2	TRBJ1-4	CASTLEAGQGTQGFF
TRBV5-5	TRBJ1-2	CASSLSPGTGVVGYTF
TRBV7-8	TRBJ1-5	CASSLTTQPQHF
TRBV6-1	TRBJ1-2	CASSEVWFWGLTF
TRBV28	TRBJ2-3	CASSSLAGFGF
TRBV18	TRBJ1-1	CASSPERTSEAFF
TRBV19	TRBJ1-3	CASSIGLFSGNTIYF
TRBV27	TRBJ1-1	CASSLKGQKAFF
TRBV7-6	TRBJ1-6	CATGTDHNSPLHF
TRBV7-9	TRBJ2-7	CASSSPTGNSYEQYF
TRBV27	TRBJ2-3	CASSLRSPRTDTQYF
TRBV11-2	TRBJ2-3	CASSLVSAGPTDTQYF
TRBV3-1/TRBV3-2	TRBJ2-5	CASSLRLAGVQETQYF
TRBV19	TRBJ2-7	CASSSLSGGAYEQYF
TRBV19	TRBJ1-1	CASSIVEENTEAFF
TRBV27	TRBJ1-1	CASIASTQAFF
TRBV6-5	TRBJ1-2	CASSYSRTGVSGYTF
TRBV7-8	TRBJ2-7	CASSLSSYEQYF
TRBV3-1/TRBV3-2	TRBJ1-1	CASSFQGGDTEAFF
TRBV24-1	TRBJ1-2	CATSDGQFYGYTF
TRBV2	TRBJ1-5	CASSAQGREQPQHF
TRBV10-2	TRBJ2-4	CASSSLAGEAKNIQYF
TRBV9	TRBJ1-3	CASSVGTGNLIIGNTIYF
TRBV3-1/TRBV3-2	TRBJ2-2	CASSRYRRTTGELFF
TRBV7-9	TRBJ1-1	CASSLTGGGLEAFF
TRBV30	TRBJ1-4	CAWSTGQYEEKLFF
TRBV6-1	TRBJ2-5	CASSEGSGFSGETQYF
TRBV2	TRBJ2-1	CASRLDRVGNNEQFF